This TCR beta chain was observed in a study of shared clonotypes between healthy human individuals. Study context: CD4 naive and memory got three plates each, CD8 naive two, CD8 memory one.

The CDR3 is 17 residues long. Between the trimmed V and J ends, which lost 1 base and 0 bases, there was a span of 15 bases. Looked up from germline, CDR1 is SGHVS and CDR2 is FQNEAQ. The study, taken as a whole, reports: In the sorted subsets, rarefaction showed sequencing was incomplete despite large depth.

Remarks on this clone: Its antigen is still unknown.

The naive CD8 population came from CD45RO-negative cells selected for CCR7, without terminally differentiated effector memory CD45RA+ cells. Here immunoSEQ multiplex PCR was the method, and the copy in TCRdb shows in-frame clones only, minus some. The table records around 1.9 million clones, just over 90% of them present only once. The J gene is TRBJ1-1, the V gene TRBV7-8; the D gene is possibly TRBD1 (5 bases). The source of this sequence is a man in his late teens or twenties in good health. Some clones in this sample may be carry-over from other donors' samples. Sequencing used naive CD8+ T cells from PBMCs. Here the CDR3 reads CASSLVRRGSLNTEAFF. CDR3 sequence (DNA): TGTGCCAGCAGCTTAGTCCGGCGGGGGTCGTTGAACACTGAAGCTTTCTTT.